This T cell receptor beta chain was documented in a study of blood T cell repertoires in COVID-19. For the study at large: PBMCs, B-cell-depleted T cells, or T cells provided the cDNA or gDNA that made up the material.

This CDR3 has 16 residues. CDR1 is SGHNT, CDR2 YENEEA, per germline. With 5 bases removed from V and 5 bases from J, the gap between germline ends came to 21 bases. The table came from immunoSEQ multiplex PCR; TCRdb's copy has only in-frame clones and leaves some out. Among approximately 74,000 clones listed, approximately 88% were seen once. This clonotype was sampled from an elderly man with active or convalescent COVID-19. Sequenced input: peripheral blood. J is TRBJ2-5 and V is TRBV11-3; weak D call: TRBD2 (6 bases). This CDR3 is CASSPGRDPRAETQYF. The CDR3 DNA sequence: TGTGCCAGCAGCCCAGGGCGGGACCCACGTGCGGAGACCCAGTACTTC.